This entry concerns a single T cell receptor beta chain. Its antigen remains unidentified. The data were taken from a study of T-cell reconstitution after alpha-beta-depleted transplantation in children. The study's findings and limits: T-cell counts and diversity at one year post-transplant came mainly from newly produced T cells.

Germline V gene data show CDR1 as SGHRS and CDR2 as YFSETQ. CDR3 length: 15 amino acids. Trimming took 3 bases from V and 6 from J, leaving 15 bases between them. A library of TCRbeta sequences, prepared with unique molecular identifiers, was generated. TCRdb re-derived calls from the PCR reads in MiXCR, one entry per CDR3 protein. The sample has about 980,000 distinct CDR3 sequences, roughly 31% seen once. This receptor was identified in a boy less than two years old who had a stem cell transplant for SCID, so the T cells may come from the graft donor. The specimen comprised PBMCs, mostly from graft donor cells, sampled 360 days after TCRalphabeta/CD19-depleted stem cell transplant. The chain employs TRBV5-1 and TRBJ2-2; TRBD1 might be the D (5 bases). The CDR3 sequence is CASSSINQGSGELFF. For the CDR3, the DNA is TGCGCCAGCAGCTCGATCAATCAGGGTTCCGGGGAGCTGTTTTTT. The variable domain in full, with the rest retrieved from reference TRBV5-1 and TRBJ2-2, is KAGVTQTPRYLIKTRGQQVTLSCSPISGHRSVSWYQQTPGQGLQFLFEYFSETQRNKGNFPGRFSGRQFSNSRSEMNVSTLELGDSALYLCASSSINQGSGELFFGEGSRLTVL.